A selection of T cell receptor beta chains follows, all from one sample in a study of Ad26.COV2.S vaccination and SARS-CoV-2 variants. Clones were read by immunoSEQ multiplex PCR, and TCRdb kept only the in-frame ones, dropping some. The sample includes approximately 350,000 clones, 87% of them seen just once. Source: peripheral blood, taken in a trial of Ad26.COV2.S vaccine versus placebo. Source of these receptors: a person between 18 and 59 years old who received the Ad26.COV2.S COVID-19 vaccine or a placebo. CDR3s include the opening cysteine and the closing phenylalanine or tryptophan. Each record gives: J gene, V gene, D gene, clone size, CDR3 protein, CDR3 DNA. The D gene is left open where the match is weak. A clone size is listed for some rows: how often the clone was seen (once, few, many), or a class if it is expanded.

j_gene: TRBJ1-3
v_gene: TRBV29-1
d_gene: .
abundance: few
CDR3aa: CSVGVVGSGNTIYF
CDR3nt: TGCAGCGTTGGCGTAGTGGGCTCTGGAAACACCATATATTTT

j_gene: TRBJ1-1
v_gene: TRBV12-3/TRBV12-4
d_gene: .
abundance: .
CDR3aa: CASSLGWDTEAFF
CDR3nt: TGTGCCAGCAGTTTAGGTTGGGACACTGAAGCTTTCTTT

j_gene: TRBJ2-3
v_gene: TRBV10-1
d_gene: TRBD2
abundance: .
CDR3aa: CASSGNRLAGGQVDTQYF
CDR3nt: TGCGCCAGCAGTGGGAACCGACTAGCGGGGGGGCAAGTAGATACGCAGTATTTT

j_gene: TRBJ1-4
v_gene: TRBV3-1/TRBV3-2
d_gene: .
abundance: .
CDR3aa: CASSQLKRVATNEKLFF
CDR3nt: TGTGCCAGCAGCCAACTGAAGCGAGTTGCAACTAATGAAAAACTGTTTTTT

j_gene: TRBJ1-2
v_gene: TRBV19
d_gene: TRBD1
abundance: .
CDR3aa: CASSGLQGADGYTF
CDR3nt: TGTGCCAGTAGTGGCCTCCAGGGGGCCGATGGCTACACCTTC

j_gene: TRBJ1-2
v_gene: TRBV4-3
d_gene: .
abundance: .
CDR3aa: CASSRGSQERSGYTF
CDR3nt: TGCGCCAGCAGCCGAGGGTCACAGGAAAGGAGTGGCTACACCTTC

j_gene: TRBJ2-5
v_gene: TRBV6-5
d_gene: .
abundance: .
CDR3aa: CASSYRDLARETQYF
CDR3nt: TGTGCCAGCAGTTACCGTGATCTGGCTCGGGAGACCCAGTACTTC

j_gene: TRBJ1-1
v_gene: TRBV12-5
d_gene: .
abundance: .
CDR3aa: CASAPSEAFF
CDR3nt: TGTGCTAGTGCTCCTTCTGAAGCTTTCTTT

j_gene: TRBJ2-2
v_gene: TRBV5-4
d_gene: .
abundance: .
CDR3aa: CASSLQGPGELFF
CDR3nt: TGTGCCAGCAGCCTACAGGGTCCCGGGGAGCTGTTTTTT

j_gene: TRBJ1-3
v_gene: TRBV6-1
d_gene: .
abundance: .
CDR3aa: CASSEQTEQDTIYF
CDR3nt: TGTGCCAGCAGTGAACAAACCGAACAAGACACCATATATTTT